This TCR beta chain was found in a study of T cell responses to AZD1222 COVID-19 vaccine. This CDR3 is built from 12 residues. Trimming removed 3 bases at V and 5 bases at J, with 10 bases between. Germline V gene sequence: CDR1 SQVTM, CDR2 ANQGSEA. Measured with immunoSEQ multiplex PCR; TCRdb has only the in-frame clones, and not every one. The sample lists some 100,000 clones; around nine tenths were seen once. The TCR was taken from an adult in good health. The chain carries TRBV29-1 and TRBJ1-1; D gene unclear. Source: peripheral blood, taken on day 0 of AZD1222 vaccination. The CDR3 bases are TGCAGCGTTGAGTCTGGTCGAACTGAAGCTTTCTTT. Residues: CSVESGRTEAFF.